Listed below are T cell receptor beta chains from one sample, sequenced in a study of blood T cell repertoires in COVID-19. The table came from immunoSEQ multiplex PCR; TCRdb's copy has only in-frame clones and leaves some out. Of roughly 160,000 clones listed, 75% to 85% are singletons. Material for sequencing was PBMCs or T cells enriched from blood (not recorded which). The source is an older woman who had recovered from COVID-19. Both conserved end residues are part of each CDR3. Fields, in order: D gene, clone size, J gene, V gene, CDR3 protein, CDR3 DNA. A D gene is named only where the DNA matches it firmly. A clone size is listed for some rows: how often the clone was seen (once, few, many), or a class if it is expanded.

D: TRBD1; size: few; J: TRBJ1-3; V: TRBV19; CDR3: CASIPTGGSSGNTIYF; DNA: TGTGCCAGTATCCCGACAGGGGGAAGCTCTGGAAACACCATATATTTT
D: TRBD1; size: .; J: TRBJ1-2; V: TRBV11-2; CDR3: CASSLAGGYGYTF; DNA: TGTGCCAGCAGCTTAGCAGGGGGCTATGGCTACACCTTC
D: .; size: .; J: TRBJ2-7; V: TRBV6-5; CDR3: CASSYAGADEQYF; DNA: TGTGCCAGCAGTTACGCAGGGGCCGACGAGCAGTACTTC
D: .; size: .; J: TRBJ2-7; V: TRBV7-2; CDR3: CASSLAETETYEQYF; DNA: TGTGCCAGCAGCTTAGCCGAGACAGAGACCTACGAGCAGTACTTC
D: TRBD1; size: .; J: TRBJ2-2; V: TRBV7-6; CDR3: CASSSGTGVNTGELFF; DNA: TGTGCCAGCAGCTCAGGGACAGGGGTGAACACCGGGGAGCTGTTTTTT
D: TRBD1; size: .; J: TRBJ1-5; V: TRBV19; CDR3: CASSTRQGTQPQHF; DNA: TGTGCCAGTAGTACCCGACAGGGGACTCAGCCCCAGCATTTT
D: TRBD2; size: .; J: TRBJ2-5; V: TRBV7-7; CDR3: CASSKETSGVGETQYF; DNA: TGTGCCAGCAGCAAAGAGACTAGCGGGGTGGGTGAGACCCAGTACTTC
D: TRBD2; size: .; J: TRBJ2-7; V: TRBV18; CDR3: CASSPPSGGYGEQYF; DNA: TGTGCCAGCTCACCGCCTAGCGGGGGGTATGGGGAGCAGTACTTC
D: TRBD1; size: once; J: TRBJ2-3; V: TRBV7-2; CDR3: CASSSGQGRTDTQYF; DNA: TGTGCCAGCAGCTCCGGACAGGGTAGAACAGATACGCAGTATTTT
D: .; size: once; J: TRBJ1-1; V: TRBV5-4; CDR3: CASSFVSGQNTEAFF; DNA: TGTGCCAGCAGCTTTGTCTCGGGACAGAACACTGAAGCTTTCTTT
D: .; size: .; J: TRBJ1-1; V: TRBV19; CDR3: CATGGQNTEAFF; DNA: TGTGCCACTGGGGGACAAAACACTGAAGCTTTCTTT
D: TRBD1; size: .; J: TRBJ1-2; V: TRBV18; CDR3: CASSPRQGKYTNYGYTF; DNA: TGTGCCAGCTCACCTAGACAGGGGAAATATACTAACTATGGCTACACCTTC
D: TRBD1; size: .; J: TRBJ1-4; V: TRBV5-1; CDR3: CASSLRAGGGFNEKLFF; DNA: TGCGCCAGCAGCTTGCGGGCAGGGGGCGGCTTTAATGAAAAACTGTTTTTT
D: .; size: .; J: TRBJ1-2; V: TRBV29-1; CDR3: CSARRAGSNYGYTF; DNA: TGCAGCGCCCGTAGAGCAGGGTCAAACTATGGCTACACCTTC
D: .; size: many; J: TRBJ2-3; V: TRBV5-1; CDR3: CASTYSAGLTDTQYF; DNA: TGCGCCAGCACTTACTCGGCAGGGTTGACAGATACGCAGTATTTT
D: TRBD1; size: .; J: TRBJ1-3; V: TRBV19; CDR3: CASSPGQEKNTIYF; DNA: TGTGCCAGTAGTCCGGGACAGGAAAAGAACACCATATATTTT
D: .; size: .; J: TRBJ1-2; V: TRBV10-3; CDR3: CAISDTTGESYGYTF; DNA: TGTGCCATCTCAGACACGACAGGAGAGAGCTATGGCTACACCTTC
D: .; size: .; J: TRBJ2-4; V: TRBV21-1; CDR3: CASSNEGVAKNIQYF; DNA: TGTGCCAGCAGCAACGAGGGGGTGGCCAAAAACATTCAGTACTTC
D: .; size: .; J: TRBJ1-5; V: TRBV19; CDR3: CASSIADGGNQPQHF; DNA: TGTGCCAGTAGTATAGCGGATGGCGGGAACCAGCCCCAGCATTTT